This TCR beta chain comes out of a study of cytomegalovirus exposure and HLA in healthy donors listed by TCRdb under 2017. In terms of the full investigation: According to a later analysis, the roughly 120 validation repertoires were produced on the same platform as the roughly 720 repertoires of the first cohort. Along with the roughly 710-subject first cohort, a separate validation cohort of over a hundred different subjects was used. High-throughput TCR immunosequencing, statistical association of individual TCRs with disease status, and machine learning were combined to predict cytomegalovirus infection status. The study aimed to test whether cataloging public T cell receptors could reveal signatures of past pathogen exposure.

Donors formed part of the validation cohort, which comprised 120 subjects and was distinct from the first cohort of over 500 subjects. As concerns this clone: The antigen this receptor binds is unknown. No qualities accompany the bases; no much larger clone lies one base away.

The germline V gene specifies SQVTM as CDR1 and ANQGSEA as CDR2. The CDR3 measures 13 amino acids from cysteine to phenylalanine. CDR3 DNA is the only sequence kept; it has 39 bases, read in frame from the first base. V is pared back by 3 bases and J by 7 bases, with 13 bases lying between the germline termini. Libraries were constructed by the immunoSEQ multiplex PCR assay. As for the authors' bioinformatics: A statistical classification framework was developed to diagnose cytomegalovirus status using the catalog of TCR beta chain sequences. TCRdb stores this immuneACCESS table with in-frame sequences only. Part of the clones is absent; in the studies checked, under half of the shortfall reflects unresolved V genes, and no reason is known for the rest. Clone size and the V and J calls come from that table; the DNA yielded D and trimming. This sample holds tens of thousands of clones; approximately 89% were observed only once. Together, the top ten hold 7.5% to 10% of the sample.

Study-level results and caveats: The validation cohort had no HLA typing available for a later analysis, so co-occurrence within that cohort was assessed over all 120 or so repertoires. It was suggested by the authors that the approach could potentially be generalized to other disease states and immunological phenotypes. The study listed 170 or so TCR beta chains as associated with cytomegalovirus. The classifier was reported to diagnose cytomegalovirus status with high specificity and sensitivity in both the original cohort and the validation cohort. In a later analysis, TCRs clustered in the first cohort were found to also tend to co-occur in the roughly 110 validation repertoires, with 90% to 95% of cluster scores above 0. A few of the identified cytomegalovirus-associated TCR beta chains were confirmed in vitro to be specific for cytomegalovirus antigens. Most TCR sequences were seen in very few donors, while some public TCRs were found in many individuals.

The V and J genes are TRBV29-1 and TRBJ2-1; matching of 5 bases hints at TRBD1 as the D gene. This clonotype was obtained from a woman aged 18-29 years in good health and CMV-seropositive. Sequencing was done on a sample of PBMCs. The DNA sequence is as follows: TGCAGCGTTGACAGGGATGACTCAAATGAGCAGTTCTTC. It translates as CSVDRDDSNEQFF.